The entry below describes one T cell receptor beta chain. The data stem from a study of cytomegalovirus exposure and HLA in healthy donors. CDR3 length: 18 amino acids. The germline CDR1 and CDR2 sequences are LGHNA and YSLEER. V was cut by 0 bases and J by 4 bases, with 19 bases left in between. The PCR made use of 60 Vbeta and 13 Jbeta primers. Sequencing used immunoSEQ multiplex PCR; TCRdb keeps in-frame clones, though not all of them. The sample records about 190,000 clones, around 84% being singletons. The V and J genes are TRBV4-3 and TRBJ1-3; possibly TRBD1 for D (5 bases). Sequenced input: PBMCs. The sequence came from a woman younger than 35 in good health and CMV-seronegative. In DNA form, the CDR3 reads TGCGCCAGCAGCCAAGATAATACAGGCTCCTGGGGAGGAAACACCATATATTTT. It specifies CASSQDNTGSWGGNTIYF.